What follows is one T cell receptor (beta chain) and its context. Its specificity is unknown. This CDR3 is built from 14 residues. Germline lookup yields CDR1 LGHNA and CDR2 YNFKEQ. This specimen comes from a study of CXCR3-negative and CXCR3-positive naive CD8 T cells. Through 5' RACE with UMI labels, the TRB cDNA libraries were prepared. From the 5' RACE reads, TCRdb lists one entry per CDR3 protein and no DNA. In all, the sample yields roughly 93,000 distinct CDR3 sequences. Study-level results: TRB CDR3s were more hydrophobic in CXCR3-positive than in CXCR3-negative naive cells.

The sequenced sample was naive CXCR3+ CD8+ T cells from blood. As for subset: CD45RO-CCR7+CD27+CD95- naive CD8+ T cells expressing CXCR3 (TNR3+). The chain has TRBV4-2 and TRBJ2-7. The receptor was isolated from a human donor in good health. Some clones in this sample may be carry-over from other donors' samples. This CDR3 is CASSPRSSSYEQYF.